One and the same sample provided the 28 T cell receptor beta chains below, sequenced in a study of blood T cell repertoires in COVID-19. Only in-frame clones appear in the TCRdb table, and some are missing; sequencing was by immunoSEQ multiplex PCR. Among tens of thousands of clones listed, about 93% were seen once. The specimen was peripheral blood. The receptors come from a human donor in a cohort sampled during active COVID-19.

The CDR3 sequence is CASSIGAGLGTDTQYF. The CDR3 DNA reads as TGTGCCAGTAGTATAGGCGCCGGACTGGGCACAGATACGCAGTATTTT. The chain carries TRBV19 and TRBJ2-3; tentative D call: TRBD2 (5 bases). V gave up 1 base and J gave up 1 base, with 12 bases separating them. Germline CDR1 reads LNHDA; CDR2 reads SQIVND (reference sequence). The length of the CDR3 is 16 residues.

The chain links TRBV28 to TRBJ2-5; perhaps TRBD1 as D (6 bases). The end of the DNA is better explained by TRBJ2-7, so the J call may be wrong. The CDR3 is made up of 14 amino acids. The germline V gene has CDR1 MDHEN and CDR2 SYDVKM. The CDR3 is CASSNTGFSYEQYF. In nucleotides, the CDR3 is TGTGCCAGCAGTAACACAGGGTTCTCCTACGAGCAGTACTTC.

This chain uses TRBV18 with TRBJ1-2; TRBD1 aligns across 8 bases. J gave up 3 bases and V 3 bases, and 3 bases lay outside the gene matches. The CDR3 spans 14 residues. Germline CDR1 and CDR2: KGHSH and LQKENI. CDR3 nucleotides: TGTGCCAGCTCACCCCCGACAGGGGACTATGGCTACACCTTC. Amino acids: CASSPPTGDYGYTF.

This sequence joins TRBV11-2 and TRBJ2-1, with D perhaps matching TRBD2 (6 bases). The V end lost 5 bases, the J end lost 4 bases, and 12 bases lay between the germline ends. The CDR3 is 14 amino acids. From germline, CDR1 is SGHAT and CDR2 FQNNGV. CDR3 sequence: CASSTGTRYNEQFF. The CDR3 DNA reads as TGTGCCAGCAGCACCGGGACTCGTTACAATGAGCAGTTCTTC.

The chain carries TRBV4-3 and TRBJ1-2, with D hard to call. V lost 0 bases to trimming and J lost 6 bases, with 14 bases between them. The CDR3 consists of 15 residues. Germline assignment: CDR1 LGHNA and CDR2 YSLEER. The CDR3 bases are TGCGCCAGCAGCCAAGATGGGTCAGGATGGCATGGCTACACCTTC. Protein: CASSQDGSGWHGYTF.

This clone was detected once. V usage is TRBV19 and J usage is TRBJ1-5, with D maybe TRBD1 (5 bases). Trimming removed 7 bases from V and 4 bases from J, with 14 bases in between. This CDR3 is built from 14 residues. Germline CDR1 is LNHDA and CDR2 is SQIVND (reference sequence). The CDR3 nucleotides are TGTGCCAGTATATCCGGACACTCTAATCAGCCCCAGCATTTT. It is translated as CASISGHSNQPQHF.

V usage is TRBV30 and J usage is TRBJ1-2; D gene uncertain. V shed 3 bases and J shed 5 bases, with 10 bases lying between them. Germline values: CDR1 GTSNPN, CDR2 SVGIG (reference sequence). This CDR3 comprises 12 residues. CDR3 in amino acids: CAWRLTEYGYTF. The CDR3 nucleotides are TGTGCCTGGAGGTTGACGGAGTATGGCTACACCTTC.

This chain links TRBV27 with TRBJ2-1, with D uncertain. Trimming took off 4 bases at V and 7 bases at J, with 5 bases between the two ends. The CDR3 is 11 residues long. Germline loops: CDR1 MNHEY, CDR2 SMNVEV (reference sequence). The CDR3 coding sequence is TGTGCCAGCAGTTGGCGGAATGAGCAGTTCTTC. It translates to CASSWRNEQFF.

The genes are TRBV3-1 (or the pseudogene TRBV3-2) and TRBJ2-1; weak D call: TRBD2 (5 bases). Trimming took off 4 bases at V and 7 bases at J, with 8 bases between the two ends. The CDR3 loop spans 12 amino acids. Germline V gene lookup returns CDR1 LGHDT and CDR2 YNNKEL (reference sequence). The CDR3 spells CASSRTGNEQFF. DNA for the CDR3: TGTGCCAGCAGCCGGACGGGAAATGAGCAGTTCTTC.

The CDR3 coding sequence is TGTGCCAGCAGCTTAAGCCCCCGAAAAAAGTTTAGCACAGATACGCAGTATTTT. As protein: CASSLSPRKKFSTDTQYF. V gene TRBV11-2 combines with J gene TRBJ2-3; no reliable D call. The V end was cut by 2 bases, the J end by 0 bases, with 18 bases between. The CDR3 sequence is 18 residues long. CDR1 is SGHAT and CDR2 is FQNNGV in the germline V gene.

This chain joins TRBV21-1 and TRBJ1-4; the table calls TRBD1, which could not be checked here. TRBV21-1 is a pseudogene. The CDR3 sequence is 17 residues long. CDR3 bases: TGTGCCAGCAGCCCAAAGTGGGGCCCGAGCTCTAATGAAAAACTGTTTTTT. Its translation: CASSPKWGPSSNEKLFF.

V is TRBV9 and J is TRBJ2-5, with a possible D match to TRBD2 (5 bases). Germline-derived CDR1 and CDR2 are SGDLS and YYNGEE. The CDR3 has 15 residues. Trimming removed 3 bases at V and 1 base at J, with 13 bases between. The CDR3 nucleotides are TGTGCCAGCAGCGGACCCACTAGTGCCCAAGAGACCCAGTACTTC. This sequence encodes CASSGPTSAQETQYF.

This clone occurred once. The rearrangement links TRBV30 to TRBJ2-1; 8 bases match TRBD2. CDR3 length: 17 residues. J was trimmed by 2 bases and V by 0 bases; bases with no gene match: 9. Germline CDR1 GTSNPN, CDR2 SVGIG (reference sequence). The CDR3, as DNA: TGTGCCTGGAGTGTAAGGGGGACGGGGGGGCCCTACAATGAGCAGTTCTTC. As protein: CAWSVRGTGGPYNEQFF.

The gene calls are TRBV5-1 and TRBJ2-7; D is perhaps TRBD1 (6 bases). CDR1 SGHRS and CDR2 YFSETQ come from the germline V gene. Trimming removed 2 bases at V and 7 bases at J, with 16 bases between. This CDR3 contains 14 residues. CDR3 residues: CASSFFRGMGEQYF. As DNA, the CDR3 is TGCGCCAGCAGCTTCTTCAGGGGTATGGGAGAGCAGTACTTC.

This rearrangement joins TRBV19 to TRBJ1-4; TRBD1 might be the D (6 bases). V was pared by 9 bases and J by 6 bases, with 11 bases between. Germline V lookup: CDR1 LNHDA, CDR2 SQIVND (reference sequence). The CDR3 runs 12 residues. The CDR3 loop reads CASGGGDEKLFF. CDR3 coding DNA: TGTGCCAGCGGAGGGGGGGATGAAAAACTGTTTTTT.

The V and J genes are TRBV27 and TRBJ2-7; the D is unclear. The CDR3 runs 13 residues. The germline V gene encodes CDR1 MNHEY and CDR2 SMNVEV (reference sequence). V shed 0 bases and J shed 2 bases, with 5 bases lying between them. The CDR3 nucleotides read TGTGCCAGCAGTTTATCTGGGCCCTACGAGCAGTACTTC. Residues: CASSLSGPYEQYF.

The chain links TRBV7-6 to TRBJ2-7; maybe TRBD1 (6 bases). Trimming took 6 bases from V and 6 from J, leaving 18 bases between them. CDR3 length: 14 amino acids. The germline CDR1 and CDR2 sequences are SGHVS and FNYEAQ. CDR3 amino acids: CASRPWTALGEQYF. The CDR3 DNA reads as TGTGCCAGCAGACCCTGGACAGCTCTGGGCGAGCAGTACTTC.

The chain couples TRBV5-4 to TRBJ2-7, with 9 bases identical to TRBD2. The germline V gene has CDR1 SGHNT and CDR2 YYREEE (reference sequence). V lost 4 bases, J lost 5 bases, and 19 bases stayed unmatched. The length of the CDR3 is 18 residues. Here the CDR3 reads CASSPRERGAPHLDEQYF. The DNA for the CDR3 is TGTGCCAGCAGCCCCCGCGAGCGGGGGGCTCCCCACCTCGACGAGCAGTACTTC.

A single count supports this clone. The gene calls are TRBV11-2 and TRBJ1-1; weak D call: TRBD1 (5 bases). The ends were cut back, 5 bases at V and 0 bases at J, with 10 bases in the middle. The CDR3 contains 14 residues. Germline V lookup: CDR1 SGHAT, CDR2 FQNNGV. The CDR3 loop is CASSLTDMNTEAFF. The CDR3 bases are TGTGCCAGCAGCCTGACAGATATGAACACTGAAGCTTTCTTT.

The V and J genes are TRBV6-1 and TRBJ1-4; D gene unclear. Germline V gives CDR1 MNHNS, CDR2 SASEGT. The CDR3 is 15 residues long. The V gene lost 3 bases and the J gene lost 0 bases, with 8 bases spanning the gap. Written as DNA, the CDR3 is TGTGCCAGCAGTGAGCCGGCGGCAACTAATGAAAAACTGTTTTTT. It codes for CASSEPAATNEKLFF.

This CDR3 reads CASSPGTVYGYTF. CDR3 coding DNA: TGTGCCAGCAGCCCCGGGACAGTCTATGGCTACACCTTC. The genes are TRBV6-2 or TRBV6-3 and TRBJ1-2; 7 bases are shared with TRBD1. CDR1 is MNHEY and CDR2 is SVGEGT in the germline V gene. V gave up 6 bases and J gave up 4 bases; unmatched junction bases: 5. The CDR3 length is 13 residues.

This chain links TRBV27 with TRBJ2-1; D possibly corresponds to TRBD1 (8 bases). CDR1 and CDR2 (germline): MNHEY, SMNVEV (reference sequence). The V end was cut by 4 bases, the J end by 4 bases, with 14 bases between. The CDR3 loop spans 15 amino acids. The CDR3: CASSSGQGGYNEQFF. CDR3 sequence (DNA): TGTGCCAGCAGTTCAGGACAGGGAGGGTACAATGAGCAGTTCTTC.

The chain carries TRBV28 and TRBJ2-7, with 9 bases matching TRBD1. There are 16 residues in the CDR3. The V gene end was trimmed by 6 bases and the J gene end by 3 bases; junction bases not matched to a gene: 12. CDR1 and CDR2 (germline): MDHEN, SYDVKM. The CDR3 loop is CASSPAWGQGGYEQYF. The DNA for the CDR3 is TGTGCCAGCAGCCCTGCCTGGGGACAGGGCGGCTACGAGCAGTACTTC.

This clone was found once. The chain has TRBV7-9 and TRBJ1-4; 8 bases match TRBD1. Per the germline V gene, CDR1 is SEHNR and CDR2 is FQNEAQ (reference sequence). After removal of 5 bases from V and 8 bases from J, the junction contained 19 bases not matched to a gene. The CDR3 covers 18 residues. This chain's CDR3 is CASSPPRDRPFEGEKLFF. CDR3 sequence (DNA): TGTGCCAGCAGCCCGCCCCGGGACAGGCCTTTCGAAGGAGAAAAACTGTTTTTT.

The chain is built from TRBV27 and TRBJ2-7, with 7 nucleotides matching TRBD2. Germline-derived CDR1 and CDR2 are MNHEY and SMNVEV (reference sequence). This CDR3 spans 15 amino acids. V trimming: 8 bases; J trimming: 0 bases; junction bases outside the gene matches: 10. CDR3 protein: CASSLGGDPSYEQYF. Here the CDR3 DNA reads TGTGCCAGCTCCCTGGGGGGGGACCCCTCCTACGAGCAGTACTTC.

The chain carries TRBV3-1 (or the pseudogene TRBV3-2) and TRBJ2-1, with 7 nucleotides matching TRBD2. The germline V gene has CDR1 LGHDT and CDR2 YNNKEL (reference sequence). This CDR3 is 14 amino acids long. V was clipped by 6 bases and J by 4 bases; unmatched bases: 6. The CDR3: CASSVGGRYNEQFF. CDR3 coding DNA: TGTGCCAGCAGTGTGGGAGGGAGGTACAATGAGCAGTTCTTC.

This chain connects TRBV28 to TRBJ1-3, with 9 bases identical to TRBD1. This CDR3 has 17 residues. The germline CDR1 and CDR2 sequences are MDHEN and SYDVKM. V trimming: 11 bases; J trimming: 0 bases; junction bases outside the gene matches: 14. The chain's CDR3 is CAASGQGISYSGNTIYF. DNA for the CDR3: TGTGCCGCCTCGGGACAGGGAATCTCCTACTCTGGAAACACCATATATTTT. The full variable domain, its missing parts supplied by reference TRBV28 and TRBJ1-3, is DVKVTQSSRYLVKRTGEKVFLECVQDMDHENMFWYRQDPGLGLRLIYFSYDVKMKEKGDIPEGYSVSREKKERFSLILESASTNQTSMYLCAASGQGISYSGNTIYFGEGSWLTVV.

This clone was detected once. The rearrangement uses TRBV30 and TRBJ1-1, with a tentative D call TRBD1 (5 bases). Germline CDR1 is GTSNPN and CDR2 is SVGIG (reference sequence). The V end lost 5 bases, the J end lost 8 bases, and 24 bases lay between the germline ends. This CDR3 contains 15 residues. The CDR3 spells CAWGGSAREGWEAFF. As DNA, the CDR3 is TGTGCCTGGGGGGGATCTGCCAGGGAGGGATGGGAAGCTTTCTTT.